This T cell receptor beta chain was sequenced during a study of shared clonotypes between healthy human individuals. On the study more broadly: Researchers drew samples from a couple of women and three men aged 18 to 49. Study-wide results and limits: Larger richness was generally estimated for naive than memory subsets. Around 5% of naive CD4 clonotypes were common to four donors.

Measured with immunoSEQ multiplex PCR; TCRdb has only the in-frame clones, and not every one. The profile shows about 680,000 clones, 72% of them singletons. The CDR3 consists of 13 residues. V was clipped by 3 bases and J by 7 bases, with 10 bases between them. Germline V gene sequence: CDR1 SGHDN, CDR2 FVKESK. CD45RA+ naive and CD45RA-negative memory subsets were separated from CD4+ cells. A word on this clone: What it binds is unknown.

V gene TRBV14 combines with J gene TRBJ1-5; D perhaps matches TRBD1 (5 bases). The receptor comes from a woman aged 25 to 39 in good health. Sequenced material: memory CD4+ T cells sorted from blood. Subset denoted: CD45RA-negative fraction. This CDR3 is CASSHSGLQPQHF. The CDR3 DNA is TGTGCCAGCAGCCATTCAGGGTTGCAGCCCCAGCATTTT.